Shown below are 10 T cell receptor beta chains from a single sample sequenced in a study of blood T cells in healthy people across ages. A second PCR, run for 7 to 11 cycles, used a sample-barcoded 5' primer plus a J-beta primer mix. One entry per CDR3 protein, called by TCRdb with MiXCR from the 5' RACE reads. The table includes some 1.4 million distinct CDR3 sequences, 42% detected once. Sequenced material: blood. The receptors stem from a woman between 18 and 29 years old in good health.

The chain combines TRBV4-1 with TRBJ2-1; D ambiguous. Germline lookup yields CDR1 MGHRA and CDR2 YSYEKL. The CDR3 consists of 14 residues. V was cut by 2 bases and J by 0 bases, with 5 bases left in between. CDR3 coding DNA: TGCGCCAGCAGCCAATGGCTCTCCTACAATGAGCAGTTCTTC. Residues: CASSQWLSYNEQFF.

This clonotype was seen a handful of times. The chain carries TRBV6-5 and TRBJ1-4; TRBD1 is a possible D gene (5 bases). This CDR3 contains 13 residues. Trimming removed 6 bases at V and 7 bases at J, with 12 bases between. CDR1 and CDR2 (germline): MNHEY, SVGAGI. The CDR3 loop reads CASRGGALEKLFF. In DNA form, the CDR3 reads TGTGCCAGCAGGGGTGGGGCCCTTGAAAAACTGTTTTTT.

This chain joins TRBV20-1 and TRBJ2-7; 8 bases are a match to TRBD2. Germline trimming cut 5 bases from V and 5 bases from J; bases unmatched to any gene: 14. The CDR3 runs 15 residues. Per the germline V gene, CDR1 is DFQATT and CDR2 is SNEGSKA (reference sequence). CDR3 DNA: TGCAGTGCTCCCTCTTGGGGGACTAGTTCCGACGAGCAGTACTTC. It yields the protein CSAPSWGTSSDEQYF.

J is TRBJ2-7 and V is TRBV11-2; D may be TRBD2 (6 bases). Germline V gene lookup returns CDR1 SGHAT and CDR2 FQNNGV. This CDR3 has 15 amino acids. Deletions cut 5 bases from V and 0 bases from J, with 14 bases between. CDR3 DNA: TGTGCCAGCAGCCCCCGTACTAGCAACTCCTACGAGCAGTACTTC. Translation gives CASSPRTSNSYEQYF.

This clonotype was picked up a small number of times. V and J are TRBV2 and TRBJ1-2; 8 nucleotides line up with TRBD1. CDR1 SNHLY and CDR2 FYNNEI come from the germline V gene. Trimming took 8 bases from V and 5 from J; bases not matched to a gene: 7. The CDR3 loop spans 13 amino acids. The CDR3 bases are TGTGCCAGCGTGGGACAGGTGATATATGGCTACACCTTC. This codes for CASVGQVIYGYTF.

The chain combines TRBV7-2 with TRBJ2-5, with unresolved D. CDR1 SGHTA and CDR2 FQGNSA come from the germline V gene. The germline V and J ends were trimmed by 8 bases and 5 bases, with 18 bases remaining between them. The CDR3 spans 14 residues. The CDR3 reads CASPSASYPETQYF. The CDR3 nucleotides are TGTGCCAGCCCATCGGCTTCATATCCGGAGACCCAGTACTTC.

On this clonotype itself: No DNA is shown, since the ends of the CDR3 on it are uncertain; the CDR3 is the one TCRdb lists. CDR3: CISVPEAMGHYNSPLHF. The rearrangement joins TRBV7-5 to TRBJ1-6; the D call in the table, TRBD1, was not verified against the DNA. TRBV7-5 is a pseudogene. The CDR3 has 17 amino acids, counting both end residues.

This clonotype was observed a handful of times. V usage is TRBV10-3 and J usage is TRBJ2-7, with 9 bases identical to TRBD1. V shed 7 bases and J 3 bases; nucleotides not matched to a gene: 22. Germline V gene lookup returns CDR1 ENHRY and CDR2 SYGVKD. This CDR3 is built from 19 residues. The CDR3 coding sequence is TGTGCCATCACCCGTACAGGGGGCCGTTGGAGATTATTCCGCTACGAGCAGTACTTC. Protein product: CAITRTGGRWRLFRYEQYF.

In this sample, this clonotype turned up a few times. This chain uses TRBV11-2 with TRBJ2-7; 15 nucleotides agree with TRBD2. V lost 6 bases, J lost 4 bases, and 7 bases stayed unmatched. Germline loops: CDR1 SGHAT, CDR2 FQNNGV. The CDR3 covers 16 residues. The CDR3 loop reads CASSHPGLAGGYEQYF. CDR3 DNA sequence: TGTGCCAGCAGTCACCCGGGACTAGCGGGGGGTTACGAGCAGTACTTC.

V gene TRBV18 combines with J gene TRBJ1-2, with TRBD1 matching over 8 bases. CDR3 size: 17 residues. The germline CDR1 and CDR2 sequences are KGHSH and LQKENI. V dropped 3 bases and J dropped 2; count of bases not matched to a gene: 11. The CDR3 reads CASSPSGVHRGNYGYTF. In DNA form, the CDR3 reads TGTGCCAGCTCACCCTCGGGAGTGCACAGGGGGAACTATGGCTACACCTTC.